Listed here are 3 T cell receptor beta chains from one sample, sequenced in a study of shared clonotypes between healthy human individuals. Produced via immunoSEQ multiplex PCR; TCRdb's table is partial and in-frame only. The sample lists approximately 2,200,000 clones; under 95% were seen once. CD45RO-negative, CCR7-selected cells formed the naive CD8 fraction, which excluded terminally differentiated effector memory CD45RA+ cells. The sequenced material came from naive CD8+ T cells from PBMCs. Receptors originate from a man younger than 35 in good health. Some clones in this sample may be carry-over from other donors' samples.

This sequence joins TRBV28 and TRBJ2-2, with 10 positions matching TRBD2. The J segment lost 4 bases and the V segment lost 4 bases, leaving 6 bases of the junction unmatched. CDR3 length equals 16 residues. Germline V gives CDR1 MDHEN, CDR2 SYDVKM. In nucleotides, the CDR3 is TGTGCCAGCAGTTATATGACTAGCGGGCCCACCGGGGAGCTGTTTTTT. Translating gives CASSYMTSGPTGELFF.

The J gene is TRBJ1-1, the V gene TRBV21-1. TRBV21-1 is a pseudogene segment. There are 13 residues in the CDR3. CDR3 sequence reads: CASSSWGNTEAFF. Here the CDR3 DNA reads TGTGCCAGCAGCAGCTGGGGAAACACTGAAGCTTTCTTT.

The chain recombines TRBV4-1 with TRBJ2-6; D is unresolved. V was pared by 0 bases and J by 0 bases, with 9 bases between. The CDR3 sequence is 17 residues long. From germline, CDR1 is MGHRA and CDR2 YSYEKL. The chain's CDR3 is CASSQDFRISGANVLTF. The CDR3 DNA reads as TGCGCCAGCAGCCAAGATTTCCGGATCTCTGGGGCCAACGTCCTGACTTTC.